The 28 T cell receptor beta chains reported below all come from one sample, sequenced in a study of blood T cell repertoires in COVID-19. Repertoires were generated with immunoSEQ multiplex PCR, while TCRdb's copy carries only in-frame clones and drops some. The repertoire has about 190,000 clones, around 76% of them found once; the top ten carry around 8%. The sample taken for sequencing was peripheral blood. Source of these receptors: an older woman with COVID-19, enrolled during active disease.

The V and J genes are TRBV29-1 and TRBJ1-4; 8 bases are a match to TRBD1. The CDR3 has 15 amino acids. Germline V gene sequence: CDR1 SQVTM, CDR2 ANQGSEA. The V and J ends lost 5 bases and 3 bases, in that order; junction bases with no gene match: 8. In nucleotides, the CDR3 is TGCAGCGTTAGATCTCAGGGGGCACCTAATGAAAAACTGTTTTTT. Translated, it gives CSVRSQGAPNEKLFF.

V gene TRBV4-1 combines with J gene TRBJ2-3; no clear D. CDR1 and CDR2 from the germline V gene are MGHRA and YSYEKL. CDR3 length: 14 amino acids. Trimming removed 7 bases at V and 1 base at J, with 12 bases between. The CDR3 DNA is TGCGCCAGCACCCTCGGAGAGGGCACAGATACGCAGTATTTT. It specifies CASTLGEGTDTQYF.

This rearrangement joins TRBV27 to TRBJ2-1; D is unresolved. The CDR3 has 16 amino acids. Germline lookup yields CDR1 MNHEY and CDR2 SMNVEV (reference sequence). V was trimmed by 8 bases and J by 4 bases, leaving 21 bases between them. CDR3 coding DNA: TGTGCCAGCTCATCCTGGATGACGGCGACTTACAATGAGCAGTTCTTC. Its protein product is CASSSWMTATYNEQFF.

The chain employs TRBV5-1 and TRBJ2-1; 15 nucleotides match TRBD2. The V gene's germline CDR1 is SGHRS and CDR2 YFSETQ. V trimming: 0 bases; J trimming: 8 bases; junction bases outside the gene matches: 15. This CDR3 region has 20 residues. The CDR3 DNA is TGCGCCAGCAGCTTGGAACCGGGACTAGCGGGGGGCACCCATAAGCATGAGCAGTTCTTC. This gives the protein CASSLEPGLAGGTHKHEQFF.

The chain joins TRBV14 to TRBJ2-3; TRBD1 aligns across 7 bases. The V gene's germline CDR1 is SGHDN and CDR2 FVKESK. Trimming removed 5 bases from V and 0 bases from J; junction bases left unmatched: 8. The CDR3 loop spans 16 amino acids. The CDR3: CASSSQPGQSTDTQYF. CDR3 nucleotide sequence: TGTGCCAGCAGCTCACAGCCGGGACAGAGCACAGATACGCAGTATTTT.

CDR3 region: CATRTGGKNTEAFF. In DNA, the CDR3 is TGTGCCACCAGAACAGGGGGGAAAAACACTGAAGCTTTCTTT. The V call is TRBV28, the J call TRBJ1-1, with TRBD1 matching over 8 bases. This CDR3 has 14 amino acids. V was pared by 10 bases and J by 2 bases, with 9 bases of the junction left unmatched. From germline, CDR1 is MDHEN and CDR2 SYDVKM.

This clone was found a few times. The chain is built from TRBV19 and TRBJ2-2; TRBD2 matches 11 bases. Per the germline V gene, CDR1 is LNHDA and CDR2 is SQIVND (reference sequence). After removal of 6 bases from V and 3 bases from J, the junction contained 3 bases not matched to a gene. The CDR3 has 15 amino acids. The CDR3 loop is CASRSSGGYTGELFF. The CDR3 DNA is TGTGCCAGTAGGTCTAGCGGGGGGTACACCGGGGAGCTGTTTTTT. The whole variable domain, filled in from reference TRBV19 and TRBJ2-2, reads DGGITQSPKYLFRKEGQNVTLSCEQNLNHDAMYWYRQDPGQGLRLIYYSQIVNDFQKGDIAEGYSVSREKKESFPLTVTSAQKNPTAFYLCASRSSGGYTGELFFGEGSRLTVL.

The rearrangement links TRBV29-1 to TRBJ1-1; 8 bases line up with TRBD1. J lost 11 bases, V lost 3 bases, and 8 bases had no gene match. Per the germline V gene, CDR1 is SQVTM and CDR2 is ANQGSEA. The CDR3 loop spans 12 amino acids. This chain's CDR3 is CSVDRTGNGAFF. In nucleotides, the CDR3 is TGCAGCGTTGACCGGACAGGGAATGGGGCTTTCTTT.

The J gene is TRBJ1-3, the V gene TRBV15, with 7 bases identical to TRBD1. V gave up 3 bases and J gave up 7 bases; unmatched junction bases: 12. In germline, CDR1 is LNHNV, CDR2 YYDKDF (reference sequence). The CDR3 loop spans 16 amino acids. Here the CDR3 reads CATSRPGTDGGNTIYF. The CDR3 DNA follows: TGTGCCACCAGCAGGCCCGGGACAGATGGGGGGAACACCATATATTTT.

This clone was recorded once. This sequence joins TRBV5-1 and TRBJ1-1; D is possibly TRBD1 (6 bases). The length of the CDR3 is 14 residues. In germline, CDR1 is SGHRS, CDR2 YFSETQ. Trimming removed 4 bases from V and 6 bases from J, with 16 bases in between. CDR3 bases: TGCGCCAGCAGCCTCCGGGGGGGCGGGTCTGAAGCTTTCTTT. Its translation is CASSLRGGGSEAFF.

The chain carries TRBV20-1 and TRBJ2-5; D is undetermined. Germline loops: CDR1 DFQATT, CDR2 SNEGSKA (reference sequence). The CDR3 consists of 12 residues. The ends were cut back, 4 bases at V and 1 base at J, with 7 bases in the middle. This CDR3 reads CSATDLQETQYF. The CDR3 region has the DNA TGCAGTGCTACTGACCTCCAAGAGACCCAGTACTTC.

This chain connects TRBV6-5 to TRBJ1-2, with D hard to call. Germline V CDR1 and CDR2: MNHEY, SVGAGI. Trimming removed 6 bases at V and 4 bases at J, with 18 bases between. The CDR3 has 15 amino acids. The CDR3 spells CASRPGEGHSYGYTF. CDR3 in DNA: TGTGCCAGCAGACCCGGAGAGGGCCATTCCTATGGCTACACCTTC.

This chain's CDR3 is CASSLLGAPEAFF. CDR3 coding DNA: TGTGCCAGCAGTTTACTGGGGGCTCCTGAAGCTTTCTTT. The rearrangement links TRBV28 to TRBJ1-1, with D possibly matching TRBD1 (6 bases). The germline V gene has CDR1 MDHEN and CDR2 SYDVKM. V dropped 2 bases and J dropped 6 bases, with 10 bases sitting between them. The CDR3 spans 13 residues.

The chain couples TRBV3-1 (or the pseudogene TRBV3-2) to TRBJ1-1; no reliable D call. Germline V lookup: CDR1 LGHDT, CDR2 YNNKEL (reference sequence). The V gene lost 4 bases and the J gene lost 5 bases, with 14 bases spanning the gap. The CDR3 spans 14 residues. This CDR3 is CASSRVLAGTEAFF. The CDR3 region has the DNA TGTGCCAGCAGCCGCGTCTTAGCGGGGACTGAAGCTTTCTTT.

Here the CDR3 reads CASTSTGGGTEAFF. The CDR3 nucleotides read TGCGCCAGCACCTCCACAGGGGGCGGCACTGAAGCTTTCTTT. This chain joins TRBV5-1 and TRBJ1-1, with 9 bases fitting TRBD1. CDR1 and CDR2 (germline): SGHRS, YFSETQ. CDR3 length equals 14 residues. V shed 6 bases and J 4 bases; nucleotides not matched to a gene: 7.

V is TRBV9 and J is TRBJ2-2; unclear D gene. With 2 bases removed from V and 7 bases from J, the gap between germline ends came to 12 bases. Per germline, CDR1 SGDLS and CDR2 YYNGEE. The CDR3 extends over 14 amino acids. CDR3 loop: CASSVHTELGELFF. The CDR3 DNA sequence: TGTGCCAGCAGCGTGCATACTGAGCTCGGGGAGCTGTTTTTT. The full variable domain, in which reference TRBV9 and TRBJ2-2 provide the parts outside the CDR3, is DSGVTQTPKHLITATGQRVTLRCSPRSGDLSVYWYQQSLDQGLQFLIQYYNGEERAKGNILERFSAQQFPDLHSELNLSSLELGDSALYFCASSVHTELGELFFGEGSRLTVL.

J is TRBJ1-1 and V is TRBV6-2 or TRBV6-3, with D unclear. The germline CDR1 and CDR2 sequences are MNHEY and SVGEGT. V shed 2 bases and J shed 3 bases, with 7 bases lying between them. The CDR3 spans 13 residues. CDR3: CASSYDGYTEAFF. The CDR3 DNA sequence: TGTGCCAGCAGTTACGATGGCTACACTGAAGCTTTCTTT.

To note about this clone: Sequence at one end of the junction differs from germline and may be a read error. The chain links TRBV6-5 to TRBJ1-6; D is possibly TRBD1 (6 bases). The CDR3 loop spans 15 amino acids. Germline V gene lookup returns CDR1 MNHEY and CDR2 SVGAGI. CDR3 protein: CASRYSQGWGSPLHF. The DNA of the CDR3 is TGTGCCAGCAGGTACTCCCAGGGGTGGGGTTCACCCCTCCACTTT.

The V and J genes are TRBV24-1 and TRBJ2-7; D possibly corresponds to TRBD2 (7 bases). The V end was cut by 2 bases, the J end by 2 bases, with 12 bases between. The CDR3 covers 15 residues. Germline CDR1 KGHDR, CDR2 SFDVKD. The CDR3 region is CATSDWGRGTYEQYF. In DNA form, the CDR3 reads TGTGCCACCAGTGATTGGGGGCGGGGGACCTACGAGCAGTACTTC.

The chain recombines TRBV2 with TRBJ1-2; 8 nucleotides match TRBD1. Germline CDR1 is SNHLY and CDR2 is FYNNEI. CDR3 length: 14 residues. Trimming removed 11 bases from V and 6 bases from J; junction bases left unmatched: 14. CDR3 sequence reads: CAWGQATLGNGYTF. The CDR3 region has the DNA TGTGCCTGGGGACAGGCAACATTGGGGAATGGCTACACCTTC.

The chain links TRBV19 to TRBJ1-5, with a possible D match to TRBD1 (5 bases). V was trimmed by 9 bases and J by 4 bases, leaving 19 bases between them. The CDR3 sequence is 15 residues long. Germline values: CDR1 LNHDA, CDR2 SQIVND (reference sequence). The CDR3 DNA sequence: TGTGCCAGCCTCCGATGGGACTTACCTAATCAGCCCCAGCATTTT. Translating it yields CASLRWDLPNQPQHF.

In its sample, this clone was seen a few times. This chain joins TRBV7-2 and TRBJ1-5; possibly TRBD1 for D (6 bases). Germline lookup yields CDR1 SGHTA and CDR2 FQGNSA. V was trimmed by 5 bases and J by 6 bases, leaving 17 bases between them. CDR3 length: 15 amino acids. This CDR3 is CASSHGQNRGQPQHF. As DNA, the CDR3 is TGTGCCAGCAGCCATGGACAGAATCGGGGTCAGCCCCAGCATTTT.

The rearrangement joins TRBV28 to TRBJ1-6; D unresolved. CDR3 size: 14 residues. V lost 6 bases, J lost 7 bases, and 13 bases lay in between. Germline CDR1 is MDHEN and CDR2 is SYDVKM. The CDR3 is CASRTGFANSPLHF. CDR3 nucleotide sequence: TGTGCCAGCAGGACGGGGTTCGCAAATTCACCCCTCCACTTT.

The chain joins TRBV19 to TRBJ1-5, with unresolved D. The V gene lost 7 bases and the J gene lost 1 base, with 11 bases spanning the gap. Germline V gives CDR1 LNHDA, CDR2 SQIVND (reference sequence). The CDR3 runs to 14 residues. CDR3 sequence: CASNTDISNQPQHF. The DNA of the CDR3 is TGTGCCAGTAATACTGACATAAGCAATCAGCCCCAGCATTTT.

This clone occurred once. The genes are TRBV7-8 and TRBJ2-7, with 9 bases fitting TRBD2. The CDR3 covers 15 residues. With V trimmed by 6 bases and J by 2 bases, 8 bases remained unmatched. Germline CDR1 and CDR2: SGHVS and FQNEAQ. The CDR3 coding sequence is TGTGCCAGCAGGTCTAGCGGGGAGGGAACCTACGAGCAGTACGTC. Its protein product is CASRSSGEGTYEQYV.

The V and J genes are TRBV4-1 and TRBJ1-5; D ambiguous. This CDR3 spans 13 amino acids. V lost 1 base, J lost 3 bases, and 4 bases lay in between. Germline CDR1 is MGHRA and CDR2 is YSYEKL. This CDR3 reads CASSQVFNQPQHF. DNA for the CDR3: TGCGCCAGCAGCCAAGTATTCAATCAGCCCCAGCATTTT.

This clone was observed a single time. The chain joins TRBV2 to TRBJ1-5; tentative D call: TRBD1 (5 bases). V lost 6 bases, J lost 2 bases, and 11 bases lay in between. The CDR3 runs 14 residues. CDR1 is SNHLY, CDR2 FYNNEI, per germline. CDR3 loop: CASRAGFGNQPQHF. CDR3 in DNA: TGTGCCAGCAGGGCAGGGTTTGGCAATCAGCCCCAGCATTTT.

This chain joins TRBV25-1 and TRBJ2-1; 8 bases are a match to TRBD2. The V and J ends lost 4 bases and 8 bases, in that order; junction bases with no gene match: 19. Germline values: CDR1 MGHDK, CDR2 SYGVNS. The CDR3 loop spans 18 amino acids. The CDR3 loop is CASSGFLGGGLAGHEQFF. As DNA, the CDR3 is TGTGCCAGCAGTGGCTTTTTGGGGGGCGGACTAGCTGGCCATGAGCAGTTCTTC.